The present T cell receptor beta chain was sequenced within a study of blood T cell repertoires in COVID-19. Study-level background: Whether acute or convalescent, the COVID-19 samples came from the United States, Italy and Spain. PBMCs, B-cell-depleted T cells, or T cells provided the cDNA or gDNA that made up the material.

This CDR3 has 14 residues. CDR1 is MNHEY and CDR2 is SVGEGT in the germline V gene. Trimming took off 5 bases at V and 4 bases at J, with 15 bases between the two ends. TCRdb's table, derived via immunoSEQ multiplex PCR, lists solely in-frame clones and lacks some. The table lists some 300,000 clones, 75% to 90% of them singletons. Participants' reported clinical history set cohort assignment. The rearrangement links TRBV6-2 or TRBV6-3 to TRBJ2-7; the D gene is possibly TRBD2 (5 bases). The sequence derives from a middle-aged woman who had recovered from COVID-19. The sequencing sample was made of PBMCs or T cells enriched from blood (not recorded which). This chain's CDR3 is CASSHSPLGYEQYF. The CDR3 bases are TGTGCCAGCAGTCATTCCCCACTAGGGTACGAGCAGTACTTC.